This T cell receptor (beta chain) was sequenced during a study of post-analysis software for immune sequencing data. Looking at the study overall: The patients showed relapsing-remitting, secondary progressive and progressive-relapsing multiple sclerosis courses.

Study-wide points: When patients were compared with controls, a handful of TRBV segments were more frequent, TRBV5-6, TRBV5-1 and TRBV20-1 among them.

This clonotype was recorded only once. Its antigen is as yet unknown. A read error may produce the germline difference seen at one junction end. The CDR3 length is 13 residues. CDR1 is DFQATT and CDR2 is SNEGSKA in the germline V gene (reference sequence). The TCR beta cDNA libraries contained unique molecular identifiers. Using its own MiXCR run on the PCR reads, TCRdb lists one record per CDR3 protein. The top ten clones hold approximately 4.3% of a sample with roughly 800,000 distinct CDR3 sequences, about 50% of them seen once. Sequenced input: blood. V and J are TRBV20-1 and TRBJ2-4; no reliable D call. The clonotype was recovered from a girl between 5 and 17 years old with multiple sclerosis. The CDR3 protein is CSARVGQLDIEYF. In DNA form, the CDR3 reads TGCAGTGCTAGAGTGGGCCAGCTAGACATTGAGTACTTC.